These 10 T cell receptor beta chains share one sample of origin, sequenced in a study. TCRdb re-called the RT-PCR reads through MiXCR, storing one row per CDR3 protein. Of about 680,000 distinct CDR3 sequences listed, approximately 14% are singletons. Specimen: memory CD4+ T cells from blood. The origin of the receptors is a female donor in good health, serving as a healthy control.

This clonotype was counted between two and nine times. This chain uses TRBV9 with TRBJ2-2; 8 nucleotides match TRBD1. V lost 4 bases to trimming and J lost 6 bases; unmatched junction nucleotides: 8. The CDR3 covers 15 residues. The germline V gene has CDR1 SGDLS and CDR2 YYNGEE. The CDR3 DNA sequence: TGTGCCAGCAGCCCCCGACAGGGGAATGCCGGGGAGCTGTTTTTT. Amino acids: CASSPRQGNAGELFF.

This clonotype was counted a few times. The chain combines TRBV11-2 with TRBJ2-1; D remains unclear. The CDR3 sequence is 14 residues long. The V and J ends lost 3 bases and 8 bases respectively, with 14 bases between them. Per the germline V gene, CDR1 is SGHAT and CDR2 is FQNNGV. CDR3 residues: CASSFFNGQDEQFF. CDR3 nucleotide sequence: TGTGCCAGCAGCTTTTTCAACGGGCAGGATGAGCAGTTCTTC.

This clonotype was observed at least ten times. J is TRBJ2-2 and V is TRBV27; 10 positions agree with TRBD2. Trimming removed 6 bases from V and 8 bases from J; junction bases left unmatched: 9. The germline V gene has CDR1 MNHEY and CDR2 SMNVEV (reference sequence). There are 15 residues in the CDR3. CDR3 loop: CASSLTLAGAGELFF. The DNA of the CDR3 is TGTGCCAGCAGCCTGACCCTAGCGGGAGCGGGGGAGCTGTTTTTT.

This clonotype was seen more than once but under ten times. The V and J genes are TRBV20-1 and TRBJ1-5, with 11 bases that match TRBD1. Per the germline V gene, CDR1 is DFQATT and CDR2 is SNEGSKA (reference sequence). The CDR3 runs 16 residues. The trim removed 0 bases at V and 2 bases at J, leaving 3 bases unmatched. The DNA for the CDR3 is TGCAGTGCTAGAGACCGGGACAGGGGGGGCAATCAGCCCCAGCATTTT. Residues: CSARDRDRGGNQPQHF.

This clonotype has a count of ten or more. The chain links TRBV6-2 or TRBV6-3 to TRBJ1-1, with TRBD1 matching 7 bases. The CDR3 spans 13 residues. The V gene end was trimmed by 6 bases and the J gene end by 3 bases; junction bases not matched to a gene: 4. Germline-derived CDR1 and CDR2 are MNHEY and SVGEGT. The CDR3: CASRQGLDTEAFF. The CDR3 bases are TGTGCCAGCAGACAGGGGTTGGACACTGAAGCTTTCTTT.

The chain recombines TRBV27 with TRBJ2-7, with 10 bases matching TRBD2. J lost 5 bases, V lost 11 bases, and 12 bases had no gene match. CDR1 and CDR2 from the germline V gene are MNHEY and SMNVEV (reference sequence). The CDR3 is 14 amino acids. In nucleotides, the CDR3 is TGTGCCGCCAAGAGGGTAGCGGGAGGCCACGAGCAGTACTTC. Translation gives CAAKRVAGGHEQYF.

The rearrangement joins TRBV6-5 to TRBJ1-2; a possible D gene is TRBD1 (6 bases). With 1 base removed from V and 6 bases from J, the gap between germline ends came to 9 bases. The CDR3 consists of 13 residues. The germline V gene encodes CDR1 MNHEY and CDR2 SVGAGI. The CDR3 DNA follows: TGTGCCAGCAGTTACTTACAGGGCCATGGCTACACCTTC. Protein product: CASSYLQGHGYTF.

This clonotype has a count of ten or more. The chain has TRBV4-3 and TRBJ2-3, with D unclear. The CDR3 runs to 18 residues. Germline V lookup: CDR1 LGHNA, CDR2 YSLEER. V was shortened by 0 bases and J by 1 base, with 17 bases between the two germline ends. The CDR3 nucleotides read TGCGCCAGCAGCCAAGATTTTTTCAAGGGTTGGGGCACAGATACGCAGTATTTT. Translating it yields CASSQDFFKGWGTDTQYF.

This clonotype was seen a handful of times. The genes are TRBV20-1 and TRBJ1-2, with D perhaps matching TRBD1 (5 bases). V lost 6 bases and J lost 9, with 11 bases in between. The CDR3 is 10 residues long. Germline CDR1 and CDR2: DFQATT and SNEGSKA (reference sequence). The CDR3 here is CSAQGPSYTF. The DNA for the CDR3 is TGCAGTGCCCAGGGTCCGAGCTACACCTTC.

This chain uses TRBV6-6 with TRBJ1-1; D uncertain. V was clipped by 8 bases and J by 3 bases, with 13 bases between them. The CDR3 is 13 residues long. Germline loops: CDR1 MNHNY, CDR2 SVGAGI (reference sequence). The CDR3 nucleotides are TGTGCCAGCCGGAGACGGCAGGACACTGAAGCTTTCTTT. Its translation is CASRRRQDTEAFF.